The T cell receptor (beta chain) under discussion was sequenced for a study of PD-L1 blockade in urothelial cancer. Across the whole study: The authors examined blood 3 weeks (second dose) and 6 weeks after treatment start. A median approximately 140,000 T cells were found in blood samples.

Synthetic templates analogous to TCR were spiked into all PCRs individually. Profiling relied on immunoSEQ multiplex PCR, and the TCRdb table lists in-frame clones only, not all of them. This table has 80,000 to 90,000 clones, about 85% appearing once. Described time point: pretreatment peripheral blood. The CDR3 is 17 residues long. The J segment lost 0 bases and the V segment lost 3 bases, leaving 9 bases of the junction unmatched. Germline V lookup: CDR1 KGHSH, CDR2 LQKENI. The sequencing here drew on PBMCs, taken around atezolizumab (anti-PD-L1) treatment. The sequence came from a man aged 55 to 70 with urothelial cancer. The chain joins TRBV18 to TRBJ1-1, with TRBD1 matching 8 bases. The DNA for the CDR3 is TGTGCCAGCTCACCGCAGGGGGCTATTATCATGAACACTGAAGCTTTCTTT. Residues: CASSPQGAIIMNTEAFF.